The TCR beta chain under discussion was sequenced for a study of T-cell reconstitution after alpha-beta-depleted transplantation in children (dated by TCRdb to 2016 to 2017). As for the study more broadly: The study quantitatively tracked T-cell immune reconstitution after TCRalphabeta/CD19-depleted allogeneic hematopoietic cell transplantation in children using TCR repertoire profiling.

The library relied on PCR. Sequencing instrument: Illumina HiSeq 2500. Molecular barcoding was employed in the preparation of TCR libraries, with unique molecular identifiers being used to normalize TCRbeta repertoire quantification. Starting from the raw public reads, TCRdb applied fastp trimming at Q25, assembled clones with MiXCR and retained in-frame beta chains. A single entry per CDR3 protein holds the most common genes and DNA from its merged rows. This sample gives almost 500,000 distinct CDR3 sequences in total; 9.5% to 15% of them show up just once. About 5.6% of the sample goes to the ten largest clones. Points on this clonotype: It has no known antigen specificity. No per-base quality is available; no much larger clone lies one base away.

V was cut back by 4 bases and J by 2 bases, leaving a gap of 25 bases between them. The CDR3 sequence holds 19 residues, the cysteine and phenylalanine included. Kept here is only the CDR3 DNA, which spans 57 bases and is read in frame from base 1. CDR1 and CDR2, looked up from the germline V gene, are ENHRY and SYGVKD. The input for sequencing was PBMCs from the stem cell graft donor, taken from the stem cell graft. This sequence uses TRBV10-3 and TRBJ2-3; a tentative D match to TRBD1 spans 6 bases. The source of this sequence is a human donor who donated a stem cell graft to a child with combined immunodeficiency. The CDR3 is CAISVPWDPTGHHTDTQYF. The nucleotides are TGTGCCATCAGTGTCCCCTGGGACCCCACAGGGCACCACACAGATACGCAGTATTTT.